The TCR beta chain described here comes from a study of shared clonotypes between healthy human individuals. Whole-study results and caveats: Having only a few donors restricted how much genetic and exposure-history diversity was captured.

This clone has only a few counts. Its antigen remains unknown. The assay ran at deep level. TCRdb's copy holds only in-frame clones and misses some; the assay was immunoSEQ multiplex PCR. In the table there are a few hundred thousand clones, around 80% of which are singletons. Around 100 million PBMCs were counted before genomic DNA extraction. The specimen sequenced was PBMCs. The source is a woman in her 40s in good health. Some clones in this sample may be carry-over from other donors' samples.

The CDR3 protein is CASGRSGIAYNEQFF. Here the CDR3 DNA reads TGTGCCAGCGGTCGTAGCGGGATTGCCTACAATGAGCAGTTCTTC. V usage is TRBV6-5 and J usage is TRBJ2-1; TRBD2 aligns across 8 bases. V shed 8 bases and J 2 bases; nucleotides not matched to a gene: 8. CDR1 is MNHEY and CDR2 is SVGAGI in the germline V gene. This CDR3 comprises 15 residues.